This T cell receptor beta chain was captured in a study of shared T cell receptors in the human thymus. The length of the CDR3 is 19 residues. Trimming at V came to 1 base and at J to 8 bases, leaving 17 bases not matched to a gene. Germline V gene lookup returns CDR1 SGHDT and CDR2 YYEEEE. The table came from immunoSEQ multiplex PCR; TCRdb's copy has only in-frame clones and leaves some out. The sample comprises some 640,000 clones, 87% of which are singletons, and 0.0094% rests with the top ten. The same data also went into a second study, on human thymus T cells. This second study says: Finnish infants who were healthy and having corrective surgery for congenital heart defects made up the donors. Apparent skewing of V and J gene usage characterized both thymic and blood repertoires.

The sequence came from a boy younger than two with a congenital heart defect. V gene TRBV5-6 combines with J gene TRBJ2-1, with 11 positions matching TRBD1. The sample taken for sequencing was thymocytes. Here the CDR3 DNA reads TGTGCCAGCAGCTTGACCGGACAGGGGGCGCTTAGGGGGATCGATGAGCAGTTCTTC. Translated, it gives CASSLTGQGALRGIDEQFF.